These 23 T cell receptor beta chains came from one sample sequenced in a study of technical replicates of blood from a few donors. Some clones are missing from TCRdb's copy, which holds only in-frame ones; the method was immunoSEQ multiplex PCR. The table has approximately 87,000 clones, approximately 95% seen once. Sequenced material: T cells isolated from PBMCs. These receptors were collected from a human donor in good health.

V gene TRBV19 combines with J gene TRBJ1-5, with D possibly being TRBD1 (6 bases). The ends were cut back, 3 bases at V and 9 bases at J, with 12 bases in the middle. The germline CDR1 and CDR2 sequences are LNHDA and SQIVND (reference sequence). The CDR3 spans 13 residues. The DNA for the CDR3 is TGTGCCAGTAGTATTTCATTGACAGGGCCCCAGCATTTT. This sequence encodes CASSISLTGPQHF.

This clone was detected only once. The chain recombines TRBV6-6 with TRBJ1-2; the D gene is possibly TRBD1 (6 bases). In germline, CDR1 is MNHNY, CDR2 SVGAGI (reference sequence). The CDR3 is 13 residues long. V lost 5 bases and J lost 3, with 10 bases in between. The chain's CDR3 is CASSPQGYYGYTF. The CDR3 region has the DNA TGTGCCAGCAGTCCGCAGGGGTACTATGGCTACACCTTC.

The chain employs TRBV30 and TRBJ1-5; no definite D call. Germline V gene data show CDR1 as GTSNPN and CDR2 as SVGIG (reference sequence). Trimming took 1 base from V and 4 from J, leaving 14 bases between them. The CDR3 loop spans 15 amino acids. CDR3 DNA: TGTGCCTGGAGTGCTAGCTACAGCCCGAATCAGCCCCAGCATTTT. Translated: CAWSASYSPNQPQHF.

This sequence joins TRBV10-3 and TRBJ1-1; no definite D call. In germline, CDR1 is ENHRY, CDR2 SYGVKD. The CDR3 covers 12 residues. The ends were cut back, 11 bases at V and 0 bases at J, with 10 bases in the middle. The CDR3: CAVHTMNTEAFF. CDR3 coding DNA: TGTGCCGTCCACACCATGAACACTGAAGCTTTCTTT.

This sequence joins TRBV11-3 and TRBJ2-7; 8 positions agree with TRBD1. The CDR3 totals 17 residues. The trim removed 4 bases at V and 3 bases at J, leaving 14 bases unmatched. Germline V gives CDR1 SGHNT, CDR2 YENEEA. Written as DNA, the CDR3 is TGTGCCAGCAGCTCGAGGACAGGGTTTTCATTGGGCTACGAGCAGTACTTC. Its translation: CASSSRTGFSLGYEQYF.

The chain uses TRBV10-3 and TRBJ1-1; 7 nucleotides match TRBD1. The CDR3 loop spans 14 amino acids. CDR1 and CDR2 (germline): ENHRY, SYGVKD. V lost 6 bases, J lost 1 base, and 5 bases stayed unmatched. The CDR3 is CAIRITGENTEAFF. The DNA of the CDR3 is TGTGCCATCAGAATTACAGGGGAGAACACTGAAGCTTTCTTT.

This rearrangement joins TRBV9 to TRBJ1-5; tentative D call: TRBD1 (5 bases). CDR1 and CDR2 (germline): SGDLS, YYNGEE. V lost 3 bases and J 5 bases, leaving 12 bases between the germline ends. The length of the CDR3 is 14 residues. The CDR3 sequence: CASSAEDSDQPQHF. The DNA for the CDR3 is TGTGCCAGCAGCGCCGAAGACAGTGATCAGCCCCAGCATTTT.

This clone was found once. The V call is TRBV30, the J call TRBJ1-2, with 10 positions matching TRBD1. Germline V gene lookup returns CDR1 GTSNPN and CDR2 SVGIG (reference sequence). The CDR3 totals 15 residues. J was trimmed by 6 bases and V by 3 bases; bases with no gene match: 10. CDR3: CAWRLTGGLVNGYTF. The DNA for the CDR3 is TGTGCCTGGAGGTTGACAGGGGGCTTGGTGAATGGCTACACCTTC.

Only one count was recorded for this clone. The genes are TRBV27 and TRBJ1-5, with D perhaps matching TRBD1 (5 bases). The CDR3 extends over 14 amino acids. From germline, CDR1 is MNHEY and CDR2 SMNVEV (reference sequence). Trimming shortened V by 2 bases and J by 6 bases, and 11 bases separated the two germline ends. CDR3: CASSLLGGFQPQHF. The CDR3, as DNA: TGTGCCAGCAGTTTACTGGGGGGATTTCAGCCCCAGCATTTT.

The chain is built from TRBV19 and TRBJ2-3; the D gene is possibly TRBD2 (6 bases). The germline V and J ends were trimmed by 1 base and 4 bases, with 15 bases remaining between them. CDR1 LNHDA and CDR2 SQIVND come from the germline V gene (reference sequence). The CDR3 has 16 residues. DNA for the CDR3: TGTGCCAGTAGTATAGTGGAGGGTTTACGCGCAGATACGCAGTATTTT. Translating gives CASSIVEGLRADTQYF. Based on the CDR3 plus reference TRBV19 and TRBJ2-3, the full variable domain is DGGITQSPKYLFRKEGQNVTLSCEQNLNHDAMYWYRQDPGQGLRLIYYSQIVNDFQKGDIAEGYSVSREKKESFPLTVTSAQKNPTAFYLCASSIVEGLRADTQYFGPGTRLTVL.

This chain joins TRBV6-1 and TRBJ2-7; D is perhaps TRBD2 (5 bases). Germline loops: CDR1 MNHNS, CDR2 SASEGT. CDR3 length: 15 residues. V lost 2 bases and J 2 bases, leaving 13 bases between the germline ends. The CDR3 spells CASSEYFAGAYEQYF. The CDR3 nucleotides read TGTGCCAGCAGTGAATATTTTGCGGGTGCCTACGAGCAGTACTTC.

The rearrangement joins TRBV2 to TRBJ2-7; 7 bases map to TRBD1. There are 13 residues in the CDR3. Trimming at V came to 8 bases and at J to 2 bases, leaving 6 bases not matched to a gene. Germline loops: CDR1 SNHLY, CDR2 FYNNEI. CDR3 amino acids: CASSYDRAYEQYF. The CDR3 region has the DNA TGTGCCAGCTCGTACGACAGGGCCTACGAGCAGTACTTC. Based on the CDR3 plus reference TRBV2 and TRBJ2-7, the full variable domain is EPEVTQTPSHQVTQMGQEVILRCVPISNHLYFYWYRQILGQKVEFLVSFYNNEISEKSEIFDDQFSVERPDGSNFTLKIRSTKLEDSAMYFCASSYDRAYEQYFGPGTRLTVT.

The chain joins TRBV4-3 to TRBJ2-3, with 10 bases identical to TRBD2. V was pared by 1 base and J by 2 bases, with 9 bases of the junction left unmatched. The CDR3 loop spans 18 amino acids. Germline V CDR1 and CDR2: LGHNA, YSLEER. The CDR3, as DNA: TGCGCCAGCAGCCAAGGCCCGGCTAGCGGGAGTTTCACAGATACGCAGTATTTT. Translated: CASSQGPASGSFTDTQYF.

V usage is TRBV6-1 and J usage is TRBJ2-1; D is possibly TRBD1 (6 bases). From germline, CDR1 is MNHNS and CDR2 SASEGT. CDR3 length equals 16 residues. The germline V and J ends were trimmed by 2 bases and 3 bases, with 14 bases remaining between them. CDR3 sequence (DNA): TGTGCCAGCAGTGAAATAGTTGGGGACATCTACAATGAGCAGTTCTTC. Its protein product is CASSEIVGDIYNEQFF.

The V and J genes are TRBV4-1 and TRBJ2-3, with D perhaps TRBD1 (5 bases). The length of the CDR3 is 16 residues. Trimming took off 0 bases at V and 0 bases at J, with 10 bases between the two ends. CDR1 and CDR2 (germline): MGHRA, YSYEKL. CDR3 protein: CASSQEYTGSTDTQYF. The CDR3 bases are TGCGCCAGCAGCCAAGAATACACAGGTAGCACAGATACGCAGTATTTT.

The CDR3 coding sequence is TGTGCCAGCAGCGTCCAGGACAGCGATTACACCGGGGAGCTGTTTTTT. Protein sequence: CASSVQDSDYTGELFF. The chain combines TRBV9 with TRBJ2-2; TRBD1 is a possible D gene (6 bases). CDR3 size: 16 residues. Germline V gene sequence: CDR1 SGDLS, CDR2 YYNGEE. The ends were cut back, 2 bases at V and 3 bases at J, with 14 bases in the middle.

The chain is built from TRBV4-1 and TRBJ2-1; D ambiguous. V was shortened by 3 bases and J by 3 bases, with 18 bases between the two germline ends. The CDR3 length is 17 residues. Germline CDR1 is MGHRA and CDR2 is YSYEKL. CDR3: CASSQGPVGRYYNEQFF. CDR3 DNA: TGCGCCAGCAGCCAGGGTCCGGTCGGCAGGTACTACAATGAGCAGTTCTTC.

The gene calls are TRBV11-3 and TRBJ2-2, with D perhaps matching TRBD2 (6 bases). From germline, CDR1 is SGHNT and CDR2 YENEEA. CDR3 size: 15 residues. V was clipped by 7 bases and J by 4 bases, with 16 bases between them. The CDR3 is CASTSSGGSTGELFF. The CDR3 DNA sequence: TGTGCCAGCACCTCGTCCGGAGGGAGCACCGGGGAGCTGTTTTTT.

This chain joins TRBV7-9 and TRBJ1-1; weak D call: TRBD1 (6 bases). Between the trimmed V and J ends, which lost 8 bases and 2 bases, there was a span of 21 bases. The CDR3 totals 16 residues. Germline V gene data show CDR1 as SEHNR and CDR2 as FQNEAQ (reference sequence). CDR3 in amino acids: CASLKGGITDNTEAFF. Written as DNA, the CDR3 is TGTGCCAGCCTAAAGGGGGGGATAACGGATAACACTGAAGCTTTCTTT.

The CDR3 nucleotides read TGTGCCATCAGTGGGGACAACCAAGAGACCCAGTACTTC. This sequence encodes CAISGDNQETQYF. The chain recombines TRBV10-3 with TRBJ2-5, with a weak D call TRBD1 (6 bases). V lost 4 bases and J 0 bases, leaving 6 bases between the germline ends. This CDR3 comprises 13 residues. Germline lookup yields CDR1 ENHRY and CDR2 SYGVKD.

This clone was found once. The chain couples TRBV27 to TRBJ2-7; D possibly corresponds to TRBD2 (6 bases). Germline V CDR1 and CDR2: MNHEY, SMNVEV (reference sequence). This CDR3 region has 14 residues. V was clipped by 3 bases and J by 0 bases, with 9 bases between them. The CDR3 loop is CASSFAGSSYEQYF. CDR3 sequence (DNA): TGTGCCAGCAGTTTTGCGGGGAGCTCCTACGAGCAGTACTTC.

CDR3 sequence reads: CATSRGQGYEQFF. The CDR3 DNA sequence: TGTGCCACCAGCAGAGGACAGGGCTATGAGCAGTTCTTC. The V and J genes are TRBV15 and TRBJ2-1; TRBD1 aligns across 7 bases. CDR3 length equals 13 residues. The germline V gene has CDR1 LNHNV and CDR2 YYDKDF (reference sequence). The trim removed 1 base at V and 8 bases at J, leaving 2 bases unmatched.

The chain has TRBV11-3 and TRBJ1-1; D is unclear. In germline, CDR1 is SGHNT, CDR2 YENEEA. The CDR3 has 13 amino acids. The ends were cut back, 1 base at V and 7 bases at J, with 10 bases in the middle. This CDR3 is CASSLGGGGEAFF. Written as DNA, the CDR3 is TGTGCCAGCAGCTTAGGAGGTGGAGGTGAAGCTTTCTTT. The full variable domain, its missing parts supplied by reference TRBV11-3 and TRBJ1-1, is EAGVVQSPRYKIIEKKQPVAFWCNPISGHNTLYWYLQNLGQGPELLIRYENEEAVDDSQLPKDRFSAERLKGVDSTLKIQPAELGDSAVYLCASSLGGGGEAFFGQGTRLTVV.